The entry below describes one TCR beta chain. What antigen it recognizes has not been identified. No much larger clone exists at a distance of one base, and base qualities are not known. Donors were under 40 systemically healthy Caucasian individuals from Russia aged roughly 6 to 100 years. Each donor gave 9.5 to 10 milliliters of peripheral blood, drawn into EDTA-treated Vacutainer tubes. Ficoll-Paque density-gradient centrifugation was used to isolate PBMCs, with at least 6.5 million per sample. Total RNA was extracted from PBMCs with Trizol reagent, with at least 6 micrograms obtained per sample. For every donor, flow cytometry on a PBMC aliquot measured the percentage of naive CD45RAhigh/CD27high T cells. Looking up the germline V gene yields CDR1 SNHLY and CDR2 FYNNEI. V lost 8 bases and J lost 0 bases; the stretch between them is 14 bases long. From its cysteine to its phenylalanine, the CDR3 spans 15 amino acids. Just CDR3 DNA is preserved here, 45 bases in frame from base 1.

Library prep was done by 5' RACE. The instrument was an Illumina HiSeq 2500. A second roughly 6 to 11 cycle PCR used a sample-barcoded 5' primer and a J-beta primer mix. A unique molecular identifier was introduced onto each TCR beta cDNA molecule by a template-switch 5' adaptor carrying 12 random nucleotides. Each sample yielded at least 3 million CDR3-containing paired-end reads. All of the RNA was converted into first-strand cDNA using the Mint cDNA synthesis kit, with a TRBC-specific oligonucleotide serving as the primer. After uracil-DNA glycosylase treatment, a first 18-cycle PCR used universal primers M1SS and BC2_uni_R on all cDNA. The authors' analysis ran thus. For normalization, 1 million high-quality reads, each with a distinct molecular identifier, were randomly selected from each sample. Reads sharing molecular identifiers were discarded rather than binned into consensus sequences. CDR3 identification, clonotype clustering and error correction used MiTCR with a Q25 quality threshold and the strictest error-elimination algorithm. A nonparametric unseen species model with Euler transformation was used to estimate lower-bound total TCR beta diversity. TCRdb applied fastp at Q25 and MiXCR to the public reads, then kept only in-frame beta chains. Rows matching on CDR3 protein sequence are summarized as one entry with the most common DNA and genes. The V and J calls were determined by TCRdb, not by the authors. Here the sample has 790,000 or so distinct CDR3 sequences; just over 55% occur a single time. The top ten hold around a quarter of the sample.

The data derive from a study of blood T cells in healthy people across ages (dated by TCRdb to the mid-2010s). Study-level background: In model experiments, roughly one uniquely barcoded TCR beta cDNA molecule per two T cells was captured by template switching. The study measured age-related changes in TCR beta repertoire diversity using deep sequencing normalized with unique cDNA molecular identifiers. To avoid experimental bias, donors of different ages were distributed randomly across sequencing lanes. The donors were split into four age groups: young (average approximately 16 years), middle-aged (about 40), aged (about 56) and long-lived (over 80). Two additional independent replicas of 1 million unique cDNA reads from the same blood draw were analyzed for two donors (one aged 18 to 29 and one aged 80 or older). The full study reports these points: As age increased, observed TCR beta diversity per million T cells dropped in a roughly linear way, and a significant reduction was already evident by age 40. Estimates of total diversity based on one million sequenced T cells were considered lower bounds and underestimates. Compared with the aged group, more naive CD4+ T cells, fewer expanded clones and increased TCR diversity were shown by the long-lived group, suggesting age selection. Observed TCR beta diversity correlated strongly with the percentage of naive T cells measured by flow cytometry. Because the CMV infection status of the donors was unknown, age-related changes in expanded clonotypes may potentially have been confounded. Because profiling used bulk unsorted PBMCs, naive and antigen-experienced compartments could not be compared conclusively.

The origin of this receptor is a man aged 40-49 years in good health. The sequence links TRBV2 to TRBJ2-1, with TRBD2 as a weak D call on 6 bases. The sequenced sample consisted of blood. CDR3 loop: CASYRLEISYNEQFF. The DNA sequence reads TGTGCCAGCTACCGACTAGAAATCTCCTACAATGAGCAGTTCTTC.